Below are 10 T cell receptor beta chains sequenced from a single sample in a study of cytomegalovirus exposure and HLA in healthy donors. Use of 60 Vbeta and 13 Jbeta primers characterized the PCR. Only in-frame clones appear in the TCRdb table, and some are missing; sequencing was by immunoSEQ multiplex PCR. The table shows approximately 180,000 clones, with just over 75% occurring only once. Sequenced sample: PBMCs. The origin of the receptors is a woman aged 25 to 39 in good health and CMV-seropositive.

This chain connects TRBV5-1 to TRBJ2-5; 10 nucleotides line up with TRBD2. The CDR3 is 17 residues long. The V and J ends lost 0 bases and 2 bases, in that order; junction bases with no gene match: 7. Germline lookup yields CDR1 SGHRS and CDR2 YFSETQ. CDR3 protein: CASSLGPGLASQETQYF. DNA for the CDR3: TGCGCCAGCAGCTTGGGACCGGGACTAGCGTCACAAGAGACCCAGTACTTC.

As for this clone: The same CDR3 is also encoded by other DNA sequences in this sample. The chain joins TRBV4-2 to TRBJ1-2; 8 bases are shared with TRBD1. Looked up from germline, CDR1 is LGHNA and CDR2 is YNFKEQ. J lost 3 bases, V lost 7 bases, and 7 bases had no gene match. This CDR3 is built from 14 residues. CDR3 DNA: TGTGCCAGCACCCCAGACAGGGGTGACTATGGCTACACCTTC. Translation: CASTPDRGDYGYTF.

The chain has TRBV25-1 and TRBJ2-7; 9 nucleotides align to TRBD1. V lost 7 bases, J lost 8 bases, and 12 bases stayed unmatched. The CDR3 sequence is 14 residues long. Looked up from germline, CDR1 is MGHDK and CDR2 is SYGVNS. As DNA, the CDR3 is TGTGCCAGCACCTACGGGACAGGGACCACCAAGCAGTACTTC. This encodes CASTYGTGTTKQYF.

V usage is TRBV19 and J usage is TRBJ2-3; the D gene is possibly TRBD2 (5 bases). This CDR3 has 14 residues. Germline V gene data show CDR1 as LNHDA and CDR2 as SQIVND (reference sequence). V was clipped by 2 bases and J by 4 bases, with 10 bases between them. For the CDR3, the DNA is TGTGCCAGTAGTATAAACAGCGGACCAGATACGCAGTATTTT. It specifies CASSINSGPDTQYF. Full variable domain (outside the CDR3, taken from reference TRBV19 and TRBJ2-3): DGGITQSPKYLFRKEGQNVTLSCEQNLNHDAMYWYRQDPGQGLRLIYYSQIVNDFQKGDIAEGYSVSREKKESFPLTVTSAQKNPTAFYLCASSINSGPDTQYFGPGTRLTVL.

The rearrangement links TRBV7-8 to TRBJ2-7, with TRBD2 matching over 15 bases. From germline, CDR1 is SGHVS and CDR2 FQNEAQ. J gave up 2 bases and V 5 bases, and 7 bases lay outside the gene matches. This CDR3 comprises 17 residues. The CDR3 here is CASSPGLAGGRTYEQYF. In DNA, the CDR3 is TGTGCCAGCAGCCCGGGACTAGCGGGAGGAAGAACCTACGAGCAGTACTTC.

This clone showed up just once. V usage is TRBV10-3 and J usage is TRBJ2-3; possible D gene TRBD2, 6 bases. V lost 0 bases, J lost 4 bases, and 14 bases lay in between. Germline values: CDR1 ENHRY, CDR2 SYGVKD. The CDR3 sequence is 16 residues long. The CDR3 protein is CAISESGGTGADTQYF. For the CDR3, the DNA is TGTGCCATCAGTGAGTCGGGCGGGACGGGTGCAGATACGCAGTATTTT.

V and J are TRBV5-6 and TRBJ2-2; no clear D. The ends were cut back, 2 bases at V and 6 bases at J, with 17 bases in the middle. The CDR3 has 16 amino acids. Germline V CDR1 and CDR2: SGHDT, YYEEEE. The CDR3, as DNA: TGTGCCAGCAGCTTCGCTCGAATTAGATACCCCGGGGAGCTGTTTTTT. This encodes CASSFARIRYPGELFF.

V and J are TRBV5-1 and TRBJ1-1; 7 bases are a match to TRBD1. With V trimmed by 3 bases and J by 7 bases, 3 bases remained unmatched. The CDR3 consists of 12 residues. Germline loops: CDR1 SGHRS, CDR2 YFSETQ. CDR3 sequence reads: CASSYRDSEAFF. CDR3 nucleotide sequence: TGCGCCAGCAGCTACCGGGACAGTGAAGCTTTCTTT. Full variable domain (rest looked up from reference TRBV5-1 and TRBJ1-1): KAGVTQTPRYLIKTRGQQVTLSCSPISGHRSVSWYQQTPGQGLQFLFEYFSETQRNKGNFPGRFSGRQFSNSRSEMNVSTLELGDSALYLCASSYRDSEAFFGQGTRLTVV.

Notes on this clone: At one end, the junction sequence differs from germline, possibly due to a read error. The J gene is TRBJ2-2, the V gene TRBV6-5, with D possibly being TRBD2 (6 bases). CDR1 is MNHEY and CDR2 is SVGAGI in the germline V gene. The CDR3 length is 14 residues. The DNA of the CDR3 is TGTGCCAGCCAACGAGGAGGGAACACCGGGAAGCTGTTTTTT. The encoded protein is CASQRGGNTGKLFF.

The chain is built from TRBV5-1 and TRBJ2-7; 7 nucleotides line up with TRBD2. Germline-derived CDR1 and CDR2 are SGHRS and YFSETQ. The CDR3 is made up of 14 amino acids. With 5 bases clipped from V and 3 bases from J, the junction kept 8 bases outside the gene matches. CDR3 DNA: TGCGCCAGCAGTTCTGCGGGAGCCTACTACGAGCAGTACTTC. It yields the protein CASSSAGAYYEQYF.